This TCR beta chain was retrieved from a study of T cells in Graves' hyperthyroidism and ophthalmopathy. Study-wide results and limits: Appearing also in blood were most of the thyroid clonotypes expanded above 0.001. Ophthalmopathy was model-predicted a median about 7.1 months pre-onset.

On this clonotype: The antigen is undetermined.

It was RNA transcripts that yielded the amplified TCR beta CDR3 regions. An initial round of RT-PCR targeting the TCR CDR3 relied on the HTBI primer set. One entry per CDR3 protein results from TCRdb running MiXCR on the multiplex PCR reads. The sample has hundreds of thousands of distinct CDR3 sequences; about half are singletons. The patients, who ranged from 18 to 65 in age, presented with newly diagnosed hyperthyroidism lasting under 2 months. Exclusion criteria comprised uncontrolled infection, other autoimmune disease, pregnancy or lactation. This clonotype was obtained from a woman under 30 with Graves' hyperthyroidism. Specimen: peripheral blood or thyroid tissue (not recorded which).

The CDR3 is CASSVDWTAPYNEQFF. CDR3 bases: TGTGCCAGCAGCGTAGACTGGACAGCCCCCTACAATGAGCAGTTCTTC. The rearrangement links TRBV9 to TRBJ2-1; possibly TRBD1 for D (6 bases). Deletions cut 0 bases from V and 2 bases from J, with 12 bases between. The CDR3 contains 16 residues. The V gene's germline CDR1 is SGDLS and CDR2 YYNGEE.